The rows below give T cell receptor beta chains drawn from one sample of a study of shared clonotypes between healthy human individuals. The protocol was immunoSEQ multiplex PCR, while the TCRdb copy is restricted to in-frame clones and leaves out a portion. The sample has about 1.5 million clones, over 95% seen once; the top ten hold roughly 1.1%. Sequencing was done on a sample of naive CD4+ T cells sorted from blood. These TCRs come from a man aged 25 to 40 in good health. CDR3s include the opening cysteine and the closing phenylalanine or tryptophan. D genes are given only for firm matches. Only part of the rows carry a size: once, few, many, or a class if the clone is expanded.

V	size	D	J	CDR3	DNA
TRBV5-1	.	.	TRBJ1-4	CASSFGFGVEKLFF	TGCGCCAGCAGCTTCGGGTTTGGCGTTGAAAAACTGTTTTTT
TRBV27	.	.	TRBJ2-7	CASKTGNYEQYF	TGTGCCAGCAAAACGGGAAACTACGAGCAGTACTTC
TRBV7-9	.	TRBD1	TRBJ2-5	CASSLALQDRVETQYF	TGTGCCAGCAGCTTAGCGCTCCAGGACAGGGTAGAGACCCAGTACTTC
TRBV6-1	.	.	TRBJ2-1	CASSEYHNEQFF	TGTGCCAGCAGTGAATATCACAATGAGCAGTTCTTC
TRBV19	.	TRBD1	TRBJ1-1	CASRTGAGYTEAFF	TGTGCCAGTAGGACAGGGGCAGGTTACACTGAAGCTTTCTTT
TRBV5-1	.	TRBD2	TRBJ2-1	CATQRENPHEQFF	TGCGCCACCCAGCGGGAAAATCCCCATGAGCAGTTCTTC
TRBV28	.	TRBD1	TRBJ2-7	CASRDRGGVYEQYF	TGTGCCAGCAGAGACAGGGGAGGTGTCTACGAGCAGTACTTC
TRBV7-9	.	TRBD2	TRBJ2-3	CASSTGGLAGNVGTDTQYF	TGTGCCAGCAGCACTGGGGGGCTAGCGGGAAACGTTGGCACAGATACGCAGTATTTT
TRBV20-1	.	.	TRBJ2-1	CSALQGREQFF	TGCAGTGCTCTACAGGGTCGTGAGCAGTTCTTC
TRBV23-1	.	TRBD2	TRBJ2-1	CASKHGRVRIGSYNEQFF	TGCGCCAGCAAGCACGGGAGGGTCCGCATCGGATCATACAATGAGCAGTTCTTC
TRBV19	.	TRBD2	TRBJ2-1	CASTELASNEQFF	TGTGCCAGTACCGAACTAGCGTCCAATGAGCAGTTCTTC
TRBV21-1	.	.	TRBJ2-7	CASSKGTSGRRGMGVHEQYF	TGTGCCAGCAGCAAAGGGACTAGCGGGAGGAGAGGGATGGGTGTCCACGAGCAGTACTTC
TRBV5-1	.	TRBD1	TRBJ1-4	CASSPGTGNEKLFF	TGCGCCAGCAGCCCCGGGACAGGGAATGAAAAACTGTTTTTT
TRBV28	.	.	TRBJ2-1	CASTLSGGTHNEQFF	TGTGCCAGCACCCTTTCTGGGGGCACCCACAATGAGCAGTTCTTC
TRBV2	.	TRBD1	TRBJ2-1	CASSAQGDVGDEQFF	TGTGCCAGCAGTGCCCAGGGGGATGTCGGGGATGAGCAGTTCTTC
TRBV5-5	.	TRBD1	TRBJ1-4	CASSSLGGQGREKLFF	TGTGCCAGCAGCTCGCTAGGAGGACAGGGACGAGAAAAACTGTTTTTT
TRBV7-2	.	TRBD2	TRBJ2-2	CASSLSSGRDTGELFF	TGTGCCAGCAGCCTGTCTAGCGGGAGGGACACCGGGGAGCTGTTTTTT
TRBV7-3	once	.	TRBJ2-1	CASSFVTGSAEQFF	TGTGCCAGCAGCTTCGTTACAGGGTCCGCTGAGCAGTTCTTC
TRBV27	.	.	TRBJ2-1	CASSLLPSGNYNEQFF	TGTGCCAGCAGTCTACTACCGTCCGGGAACTACAATGAGCAGTTCTTC
TRBV6-1	.	.	TRBJ2-7	CASSERAGQYYEQYF	TGTGCCAGCAGTGAAAGGGCGGGACAGTACTACGAGCAGTACTTC